The 19 T cell receptor beta chains in this list originate from one sample, sequenced in a study of metastatic and nonmetastatic thyroid tumors. TCRdb recomputed clones from the PCR reads via MiXCR. The sample has about 37,000 clones; roughly 14% are singletons. Thyroid surgery was preceded by no treatment in any patient. The sequenced material came from blood. These receptors came from a female donor with papillary thyroid cancer or a benign thyroid nodule (not recorded which). Some clones in this sample may be carry-over from other donors' samples.

A note on this clone: This may be a read error: a much more frequent sequence differs by one nucleotide. The CDR3 nucleotides read TGTGCCATGGGTACAAGCAGTCAGCCCCAGCATTTT. Encoded protein: CAMGTSSQPQHF. The rearrangement links TRBV28 to TRBJ1-5; unclear D gene. The CDR3 extends over 12 amino acids. Per germline, CDR1 MDHEN and CDR2 SYDVKM.

This clone was observed a handful of times. V gene TRBV6-2 or TRBV6-3 combines with J gene TRBJ2-7; 7 bases line up with TRBD2. The CDR3 extends over 14 amino acids. The V gene's germline CDR1 is MNHEY and CDR2 SVGEGT. V shed 8 bases and J 6 bases; nucleotides not matched to a gene: 13. The CDR3 DNA follows: TGTGCCAGCTCCAATCCAGCGGGGAGACGCGAGCAGTACTTC. Residues: CASSNPAGRREQYF.

Concerning this clone: Compared with germline, one end of the junction differs, possibly owing to a read error. The rearrangement joins TRBV4-2 to TRBJ2-2, with a tentative D call TRBD1 (6 bases). This CDR3 contains 15 residues. The V gene's germline CDR1 is LGHNA and CDR2 YNFKEQ. CDR3 sequence reads: CAISQGQIFTGELFF. The DNA of the CDR3 is TGTGCCATCAGCCAAGGACAGATATTCACCGGGGAGCTGTTTTTT.

This clone showed up many times. The chain joins TRBV6-4 to TRBJ1-6; no clear D. Deletions cut 6 bases from V and 5 bases from J, with 8 bases between. Germline assignment: CDR1 MRHNA and CDR2 SNTAGT. The CDR3 length is 13 residues. DNA for the CDR3: TGTGCCAGCAGAGGGAACAATAATTCACCCCTCCACTTT. Amino acids: CASRGNNNSPLHF.

Remarks on this clone: This may be a read error, as it is one base from a much larger clone. Without the conserved terminal phenylalanine or tryptophan, this CDR3 likely stems from a read error. The J gene is TRBJ2-1, the V gene TRBV20-1; 7 positions match TRBD1. This CDR3 is 15 amino acids long. J was trimmed by 4 bases and V by 4 bases; bases with no gene match: 10. Germline loops: CDR1 DFQATT, CDR2 SNEGSKA (reference sequence). The CDR3, as DNA: TGCAGTGCTATTCCGCCGGGACAGTGGTACAATGAGCAGTTCCTC. Its translation: CSAIPPGQWYNEQFL.

This clone was picked up many times. The rearrangement uses TRBV5-1 and TRBJ1-2; D gene unclear. Germline assignment: CDR1 SGHRS and CDR2 YFSETQ. The CDR3 extends over 15 amino acids. V lost 0 bases, J lost 0 bases, and 9 bases lay in between. The CDR3 sequence is CASSLELQANYGYTF. CDR3 sequence (DNA): TGCGCCAGCAGCTTGGAGTTACAAGCTAACTATGGCTACACCTTC.

This clone was seen just once. One end of the junction is discordant with germline, which a read error may explain. This chain joins TRBV5-1 and TRBJ1-1; D is possibly TRBD1 (5 bases). CDR3 length: 15 residues. Germline CDR1 and CDR2: SGHRS and YFSETQ. As DNA, the CDR3 is TGCGCCGGCAGCTTCCATACAGGAACGAGATCTGAAGCTTTCTTT. Translated: CAGSFHTGTRSEAFF.

This clone was seen ten or more times. This chain connects TRBV28 to TRBJ1-2; 7 bases are shared with TRBD1. The germline V gene has CDR1 MDHEN and CDR2 SYDVKM. The V gene end was trimmed by 4 bases and the J gene end by 5 bases; junction bases not matched to a gene: 7. The CDR3 runs to 14 residues. The CDR3 region is CASSYEGGEYGYTF. CDR3 DNA sequence: TGTGCCAGCAGTTATGAAGGGGGCGAGTATGGCTACACCTTC.

This clone was seen at least ten times. The rearrangement joins TRBV29-1 to TRBJ2-7; D remains unclear. The CDR3 runs 12 residues. The V end was cut by 5 bases, the J end by 0 bases, with 8 bases between. CDR1 SQVTM and CDR2 ANQGSEA come from the germline V gene. The CDR3: CSVLQISYEQYF. CDR3 sequence (DNA): TGCAGCGTTTTACAGATCTCCTACGAGCAGTACTTC.

Many counts were recorded for this clone. A clone one base away is much larger, so this may be a read error. This chain joins TRBV30 and TRBJ2-7; 7 bases are a match to TRBD2. This CDR3 contains 15 residues. The ends lost 2 bases at V and 4 bases at J; junction bases unmatched: 11. Germline loops: CDR1 GTSNPN, CDR2 SVGIG (reference sequence). CDR3 coding DNA: TGTGCCTGGAGTCGCCCCCGGGGGGAGGCGTACGAGCAGTACTTC. The encoded protein is CAWSRPRGEAYEQYF.

The chain is built from TRBV10-3 and TRBJ1-2; tentatively, D is TRBD1 (5 bases). This CDR3 has 12 amino acids. The germline V gene encodes CDR1 ENHRY and CDR2 SYGVKD. V shed 9 bases and J shed 11 bases, with 19 bases lying between them. CDR3 nucleotide sequence: TGTGCCATTCAGACCAGGGTAGAAGGATACACCTTC. This translates into CAIQTRVEGYTF.

This clone was found a few times. This chain joins TRBV27 and TRBJ1-2, with D possibly being TRBD1 (6 bases). The CDR3 consists of 16 residues. The V and J ends lost 3 bases and 7 bases respectively, with 21 bases between them. The V gene's germline CDR1 is MNHEY and CDR2 SMNVEV (reference sequence). The CDR3 bases are TGTGCCAGCAGTTTGCGTCCCCGAGAGGGGGTGGGTGGCTACACCTTC. Its translation: CASSLRPREGVGGYTF.

This clone was counted many times. This rearrangement joins TRBV30 to TRBJ1-5, with a tentative D call TRBD1 (5 bases). Germline V CDR1 and CDR2: GTSNPN, SVGIG (reference sequence). The germline V and J ends were trimmed by 5 bases and 6 bases, with 11 bases remaining between them. This CDR3 is built from 12 residues. This CDR3 is CAWGGNRQPQHF. DNA for the CDR3: TGTGCCTGGGGGGGGAATCGTCAGCCCCAGCATTTT.

This chain uses TRBV18 with TRBJ2-2; 9 bases align to TRBD1. CDR1 KGHSH and CDR2 LQKENI come from the germline V gene. J gave up 7 bases and V 1 base, and 4 bases lay outside the gene matches. CDR3 length: 15 amino acids. This CDR3 is CASSPRDRADGELFF. CDR3 bases: TGTGCCAGCTCACCACGGGACAGGGCGGACGGGGAGCTGTTTTTT.

With respect to this clone: One junction end does not reproduce the germline sequence, and a read error may be involved. The V call is TRBV11-2, the J call TRBJ2-3; 9 nucleotides agree with TRBD2. Germline CDR1 is SGHAT and CDR2 is FQNNGV. CDR3 length: 16 amino acids. The CDR3 region has the DNA TGTGCCGGCAGCTCTCACTCTAGCGGGGTCACAGATACGCAGTATTTT. Amino acids: CAGSSHSSGVTDTQYF.

The chain uses TRBV6-2 or TRBV6-3 and TRBJ2-3; D uncertain. V lost 2 bases, J lost 1 base, and 7 bases lay in between. Per germline, CDR1 MNHEY and CDR2 SVGEGT. The CDR3 is 14 amino acids. CDR3 DNA: TGTGCCAGCAGTTACGGTTGGGGCACAGATACGCAGTATTTT. As protein: CASSYGWGTDTQYF.

In this sample, this clone turned up many times. The chain employs TRBV24-1 and TRBJ2-5, with D tentatively TRBD2 (6 bases). CDR1 is KGHDR and CDR2 is SFDVKD in the germline V gene. Trimming left V 3 bases short and J 4 bases short, with 17 bases between. CDR3 length equals 16 residues. Here the CDR3 reads CATSDPASDRIETQYF. The CDR3 region has the DNA TGTGCCACCAGTGATCCCGCTAGCGATCGAATAGAGACCCAGTACTTC.

This clone was counted many times. The J gene is TRBJ2-1, the V gene TRBV29-1; D might be TRBD2 (6 bases). The germline CDR1 and CDR2 sequences are SQVTM and ANQGSEA. The CDR3 has 14 residues. The V and J ends lost 3 bases and 7 bases respectively, with 16 bases between them. CDR3 coding DNA: TGCAGCGTTGACGGGGTAGCGGCCACTAATGAGCAGTTCTTC. It encodes CSVDGVAATNEQFF.

This clone was recorded at least ten times. The chain uses TRBV29-1 and TRBJ2-3; D might be TRBD2 (5 bases). Germline V CDR1 and CDR2: SQVTM, ANQGSEA. The V gene lost 1 base and the J gene lost 5 bases, with 10 bases spanning the gap. The CDR3 is made up of 13 amino acids. CDR3 sequence reads: CSVEGGSRDTQYF. In nucleotides, the CDR3 is TGCAGCGTTGAAGGTGGGAGTAGAGATACGCAGTATTTT.